The source of this T cell receptor beta chain is a study of PD-1 blockade in classical Hodgkin lymphoma. The germline V gene has CDR1 SGHRS and CDR2 YFSETQ. The CDR3 is made up of 14 amino acids. Trimming took 2 bases from V and 7 from J; bases not matched to a gene: 9. Method: immunoSEQ multiplex PCR; TCRdb's copy keeps in-frame clones and lacks some. The profile shows some 6,900 clones, approximately 75% of them singletons. With no exception, relapse followed autologous stem cell transplantation in all patients, and brentuximab vedotin exposure varied. The receptor's source is a human donor with classical Hodgkin lymphoma. Sequencing used peripheral blood mononuclear cells (PBMCs), obtained at baseline. This chain joins TRBV5-1 and TRBJ2-7; the match to TRBD1 covers 7 bases. The CDR3 coding sequence is TGCGCCAGCAGCTTTGAGACAGGGTATGTTGAGCAGTACTTC. Amino acid sequence: CASSFETGYVEQYF.